These T cell receptor beta chains were read from a single sample in a study of OX40 agonist ivuxolimab in advanced cancers. Libraries were prepared by immunoSEQ multiplex PCR; TCRdb keeps only in-frame clonotypes and omits some of them. The table includes about 69,000 clones, roughly 87% detected once. This specimen consisted of CD4+ or CD8+ T cells sorted from blood, obtained in a trial of the OX40 agonist ivuxolimab. These receptors were collected from an adult with an advanced solid tumor such as melanoma, head and neck, liver or kidney cancer. Both conserved end residues are part of each CDR3. Fields, in order: J gene, V gene, D gene, CDR3 protein. A D gene is named only where the DNA matches it firmly.

J: TRBJ1-6
V: TRBV5-4
D: NA
CDR3: CASSFPDRDNSPLHF

J: TRBJ2-2
V: TRBV11-3
D: NA
CDR3: CASSLRPLGSTRELFF

J: TRBJ1-2
V: TRBV20-1
D: NA
CDR3: CSATGAYGYTF

J: TRBJ1-2
V: TRBV6-6
D: TRBD1
CDR3: CASSYRDRGLYGYTF

J: TRBJ2-2
V: TRBV7-3
D: NA
CDR3: CASSPGPNTGELFF

J: TRBJ1-2
V: TRBV14
D: NA
CDR3: CASSQIGEPPSSKGYTF

J: TRBJ1-4
V: TRBV5-4
D: NA
CDR3: CASSLVGATNEKLFF

J: TRBJ1-2
V: TRBV28
D: NA
CDR3: CASTISRGSGYGYTF

J: TRBJ1-2
V: TRBV19
D: NA
CDR3: CASSMRRTTGNYGYTF

J: TRBJ2-2
V: TRBV2
D: NA
CDR3: CASIVGAPGTGELFF

J: TRBJ2-5
V: TRBV5-1
D: NA
CDR3: CASSLGTGREETQYF

J: TRBJ2-5
V: TRBV19
D: TRBD2
CDR3: CASTDPRGGQETQYF

J: TRBJ1-3
V: TRBV18
D: NA
CDR3: CASSPPGGSGNTIYF

J: TRBJ2-7
V: TRBV30
D: NA
CDR3: CAWSVTGTGYEQYF

J: TRBJ1-1
V: TRBV10-3
D: TRBD1
CDR3: CAIRPDVQGAFTEAFF

J: TRBJ2-6
V: TRBV9
D: NA
CDR3: CASSVDLYGANVLTF

J: TRBJ2-7
V: TRBV7-9
D: NA
CDR3: CASSPSAYEQYF

J: TRBJ2-1
V: TRBV9
D: TRBD1
CDR3: CASSGDSNEQFF